This T cell receptor beta chain was sequenced for a study of CD8+CD57+ T cells in acquired aplastic anemia. Overall study: An average of roughly 3 ug of DNA was obtained from sorted CD4+ and CD8+ cells. For CD4+ cells, healthy donors had an average of approximately 10 million reads. Notes on the study in general: Comparison of patients with controls identified around 31 shared CD8+ CDR3 sequences. Statistical testing detected no significant gap in CD8+ Simpson's diversity between patients and controls.

CDR3 size: 17 residues. In germline, CDR1 is ENHRY, CDR2 SYGVKD. The study profiled TCR beta VDJ and CDR3 using genomic DNA as template. TCRdb used MiXCR to reprocess the reads, holding one entry per CDR3 protein. The data contain about 140,000 distinct CDR3 sequences, 41% of them seen just once; the ten biggest clones take up roughly 8.1%. About this clonotype itself: Its antigen is unidentified. At one boundary the junction diverges from the germline segment, which might be a read error.

The chain recombines TRBV10-3 with TRBJ2-2, with 8 bases lining up with TRBD2. Sequenced material: sorted CD4+, CD8+, or CD8+CD57+ T cells (not recorded which) from PBMCs. This TCR was sampled from a human donor in good health, serving as a control. CDR3 amino acids: CASSPPPGAGDTGELFF. As DNA, the CDR3 is TGTGCCAGCAGTCCCCCGCCTGGAGCGGGAGATACCGGGGAGCTGTTTTTT.